The 24 T cell receptor beta chains presented below share a single source sample, sequenced in a study of T-cell memory formation after mild COVID-19 listed by TCRdb under 2021. The library relied on 5' RACE. The reads were generated on an Illumina NovaSeq 6000. The public reads were run again by TCRdb, first through fastp at Q25 and then through MiXCR, and only productive beta chains were kept. Identical CDR3 proteins give one entry, which carries the most common genes and DNA. The table for this sample lists about 440,000 distinct CDR3 sequences; around 18% of them were counted only once. Jointly, the top ten make up around 8% of the sample. The source material was PBMCs or a T cell subset sorted from them (not recorded which). Receptors were obtained from an adult woman who had mild COVID-19 (a few samples of this study predate the infection). The sample titles of this study are shuffled in the database, so cell type and time point are left out; the donor was told from shared clones.

This clonotype has a handful of counts. V usage is TRBV6-2 or TRBV6-3 and J usage is TRBJ1-2; D is unclear. Per germline, CDR1 MNHEY and CDR2 SVGEGT. This CDR3 is 15 amino acids long. With 2 bases removed from V and 6 bases from J, the gap between germline ends came to 16 bases. The CDR3, as DNA: TGTGCCAGCAGTTACAGTGAAGGGAATCTGAATGGCTACACCTTC. Translated: CASSYSEGNLNGYTF.

The genes are TRBV7-2 and TRBJ2-5, with TRBD2 as a possible D gene (5 bases). Germline V gene sequence: CDR1 SGHTA, CDR2 FQGNSA. V was shortened by 5 bases and J by 5 bases, with 15 bases between the two germline ends. The CDR3 is 14 residues long. CDR3 sequence: CASSPDGIWETQYF. The CDR3 DNA is TGTGCCAGCAGCCCAGACGGGATTTGGGAGACCCAGTACTTC.

This chain uses TRBV7-9 with TRBJ1-5; 7 nucleotides agree with TRBD1. Germline-derived CDR1 and CDR2 are SEHNR and FQNEAQ (reference sequence). V was pared by 2 bases and J by 5 bases, with 3 bases of the junction left unmatched. This CDR3 has 14 amino acids. This CDR3 is CASSLWDSYQPQHF. CDR3 bases: TGTGCCAGCAGCTTATGGGACAGCTATCAGCCCCAGCATTTT.

Regarding this clonotype: A much larger clone differs from this one at a single base, so this may be a read error. V usage is TRBV3-1 and J usage is TRBJ1-5, with no clear D. In germline, CDR1 is LGHDT, CDR2 YNNKEL (reference sequence). V was trimmed by 3 bases and J by 0 bases, leaving 6 bases between them. The CDR3 sequence is 14 residues long. The CDR3 loop reads CASSQTHSNQPQHF. DNA of the CDR3: TGTGCCAGCAGCCAGACCCATAGCAATCAGCCCCAGCATTTT.

This clonotype was observed a few times. The rearrangement uses TRBV4-3 and TRBJ2-5; 10 positions match TRBD2. Per the germline V gene, CDR1 is LGHNA and CDR2 is YSLEER. CDR3 length: 17 residues. V shed 0 bases, J shed 6 bases, and the junction held 10 bases outside the gene matches. The CDR3 DNA reads TGCGCCAGCAGCCAAGATCTCCTAGCGGGGGCAAGCCAGACCCAGTACTTC. This encodes CASSQDLLAGASQTQYF.

V is TRBV5-6 and J is TRBJ2-1; TRBD1 is a possible D gene (6 bases). Trimming pared 5 bases from V and 1 base from J, leaving 16 bases between. Germline-derived CDR1 and CDR2 are SGHDT and YYEEEE. There are 16 residues in the CDR3. The CDR3 protein is CASRRTQGMSYNEQFF. The CDR3 coding sequence is TGTGCCAGCAGAAGGACACAGGGAATGTCCTACAATGAGCAGTTCTTC.

This chain joins TRBV19 and TRBJ1-1, with unresolved D. The ends were cut back, 5 bases at V and 11 bases at J, with 15 bases in the middle. The CDR3 extends over 12 amino acids. The germline CDR1 and CDR2 sequences are LNHDA and SQIVND (reference sequence). The CDR3 coding sequence is TGTGCCAGTAGTCCAAGCGGGATAGGGGCTTTCTTT. It yields the protein CASSPSGIGAFF. Supplemented by reference TRBV19 and TRBJ1-1, the full variable domain reads DGGITQSPKYLFRKEGQNVTLSCEQNLNHDAMYWYRQDPGQGLRLIYYSQIVNDFQKGDIAEGYSVSREKKESFPLTVTSAQKNPTAFYLCASSPSGIGAFFGQGTRLTVV.

The chain recombines TRBV7-2 with TRBJ2-2; D is uncertain. Trimming took 5 bases from V and 6 from J, leaving 16 bases between them. This CDR3 is 15 amino acids long. Germline V gene lookup returns CDR1 SGHTA and CDR2 FQGNSA. DNA of the CDR3: TGTGCCAGCAGCCGCGACCCACTATGGTCCGGGGAGCTGTTTTTT. This sequence encodes CASSRDPLWSGELFF.

This clonotype appeared a few times. The genes are TRBV18 and TRBJ2-1; D is uncertain. Germline V CDR1 and CDR2: KGHSH, LQKENI. The V and J ends lost 1 base and 5 bases respectively, with 6 bases between them. This CDR3 contains 13 residues. The CDR3 DNA reads as TGTGCCAGCTCACCACTGAAGGACAATGAGCAGTTCTTC. Its protein product is CASSPLKDNEQFF. Variable domain in full (rest from reference TRBV18 and TRBJ2-1): NAGVMQNPRHLVRRRGQEARLRCSPMKGHSHVYWYRQLPEEGLKFMVYLQKENIIDESGMPKERFSAEFPKEGPSILRIQQVVRGDSAAYFCASSPLKDNEQFFGPGTRLTVL.

The chain uses TRBV20-1 and TRBJ1-2; D gene unclear. The CDR3 runs 12 residues. Per the germline V gene, CDR1 is DFQATT and CDR2 is SNEGSKA (reference sequence). V lost 5 bases to trimming and J lost 2 bases, with 9 bases between them. CDR3 nucleotides: TGCAGTGCTGAAACAGACAACTATGGCTACACCTTC. Protein sequence: CSAETDNYGYTF.

J is TRBJ2-7 and V is TRBV14; 9 positions match TRBD1. The CDR3 contains 13 residues. Germline V gene data show CDR1 as SGHDN and CDR2 as FVKESK. V was pared by 6 bases and J by 5 bases, with 5 bases of the junction left unmatched. In nucleotides, the CDR3 is TGTGCCAGCAGAGGACAGGGGAGTCACGAGCAGTACTTC. As protein: CASRGQGSHEQYF.

This clonotype was recorded a few times. At one end, the junction sequence differs from germline, possibly due to a read error. The chain uses TRBV7-9 and TRBJ2-1, with D possibly matching TRBD2 (6 bases). The CDR3 is made up of 13 amino acids. CDR1 and CDR2 (germline): SEHNR, FQNEAQ (reference sequence). The CDR3 DNA sequence: TGTGCCAGCAGCTTGCCCGGAGGGTCCCGTAGGCTCTTC. Translating gives CASSLPGGSRRLF. Supplemented by reference TRBV7-9 and TRBJ2-1, the full variable domain reads DTGVSQNPRHKITKRGQNVTFRCDPISEHNRLYWYRQTLGQGPEFLTYFQNEAQLEKSRLLSDRFSAERPKGSFSTLEIQRTEQGDSAMYLCASSLPGGSRRLFGPGTRLTVL.

The rearrangement joins TRBV12-3 or TRBV12-4 to TRBJ2-7; TRBD1 might be the D (6 bases). V lost 6 bases, J lost 7 bases, and 16 bases lay in between. The CDR3 spans 13 residues. CDR3 residues: CASSRTGSSEQYF. The CDR3 nucleotides read TGTGCCAGCAGCCGCACAGGGTCCTCTGAGCAGTACTTC.

V and J are TRBV7-2 and TRBJ2-7, with TRBD1 identical over 8 bases. The CDR3 runs 14 residues. The V and J ends lost 5 bases and 5 bases, in that order; junction bases with no gene match: 8. Germline CDR1 is SGHTA and CDR2 is FQGNSA. The CDR3 DNA reads TGTGCCAGCAGCCCCCGGACAGGGATAAACGAGCAGTACTTC. Translated, it gives CASSPRTGINEQYF.

The V call is TRBV29-1, the J call TRBJ1-2, with 11 bases that match TRBD1. J lost 4 bases, V lost 0 bases, and 10 bases had no gene match. Germline V lookup: CDR1 SQVTM, CDR2 ANQGSEA. This CDR3 has 17 amino acids. The CDR3 protein is CSVEDYPGTGGGYGYTF. The CDR3 bases are TGCAGCGTTGAAGACTATCCCGGGACAGGGGGTGGCTATGGCTACACCTTC. The whole variable domain, remainder taken from reference TRBV29-1 and TRBJ1-2, is SAVISQKPSRDICQRGTSLTIQCQVDSQVTMMFWYRQQPGQSLTLIATANQGSEATYESGFVIDKFPISRPNLTFSTLTVSNMSPEDSSIYLCSVEDYPGTGGGYGYTFGSGTRLTVV.

The J gene is TRBJ2-7, the V gene TRBV5-6; D remains unclear. Trimming left V 0 bases short and J 4 bases short, with 14 bases between. The CDR3 extends over 15 amino acids. Looked up from germline, CDR1 is SGHDT and CDR2 is YYEEEE. The CDR3 DNA reads TGTGCCAGCAGCTTGGCGGGTGGGATTAGGTACGAGCAGTACTTC. Translation gives CASSLAGGIRYEQYF.

J is TRBJ1-2 and V is TRBV6-1; TRBD1 is a possible D gene (5 bases). Trimming removed 3 bases from V and 8 bases from J, with 19 bases in between. Germline V gives CDR1 MNHNS, CDR2 SASEGT. The CDR3 runs 15 residues. The CDR3 DNA reads as TGTGCCAGCAGTGACTACGGGACCGGGAAGGCCGGCTACACCTTC. The encoded protein is CASSDYGTGKAGYTF.

A note on this clonotype: The junction and the germline gene differ at one end; a read error may be behind it. The CDR3 sequence is CSAPLEGGSYHEQFF. The CDR3 DNA reads TGCAGTGCTCCCCTGGAGGGAGGGTCCTACCATGAGCAGTTCTTC. The chain recombines TRBV20-1 with TRBJ2-1; TRBD2 matches 7 bases. The CDR3 is 15 amino acids. CDR1 and CDR2 from the germline V gene are DFQATT and SNEGSKA (reference sequence).

The chain joins TRBV12-3 or TRBV12-4 to TRBJ2-5; 10 positions match TRBD2. The CDR3 contains 19 residues. After removal of 7 bases from V and 2 bases from J, the junction contained 19 bases not matched to a gene. The CDR3 bases are TGTGCCAGCACCGAAGCCCTCCCTAGCGGGGGCGAACCTCAAGAGACCCAGTACTTC. Amino acids: CASTEALPSGGEPQETQYF.

This clonotype was observed a handful of times. The chain couples TRBV7-2 to TRBJ2-6; a weak D match, TRBD2 (6 bases). The V and J ends lost 5 bases and 4 bases respectively, with 15 bases between them. The CDR3 has 16 amino acids. CDR1 and CDR2 from the germline V gene are SGHTA and FQGNSA. The CDR3 nucleotides read TGTGCCAGCAGCATCTGGGCGGGGTCAGGGGCCAACGTCCTGACTTTC. Its protein product is CASSIWAGSGANVLTF. Full variable domain (outside the CDR3, taken from reference TRBV7-2 and TRBJ2-6): GAGVSQSPSNKVTEKGKDVELRCDPISGHTALYWYRQSLGQGLEFLIYFQGNSAPDKSGLPSDRFSAERTGGSVSTLTIQRTQQEDSAVYLCASSIWAGSGANVLTFGAGSRLTVL.

This clonotype showed up just a few times. The V and J genes are TRBV7-9 and TRBJ2-6, with D possibly called TRBD1 or TRBD2 (5 bases each). Trimming shortened V by 1 base and J by 0 bases, and 10 bases separated the two germline ends. The CDR3 length is 17 residues. CDR1 SEHNR and CDR2 FQNEAQ come from the germline V gene (reference sequence). CDR3 protein: CASSLVGASSGANVLTF. The DNA of the CDR3 is TGTGCCAGCAGCTTAGTCGGGGCTAGCTCTGGGGCCAACGTCCTGACTTTC.

This clonotype has more than one count but fewer than ten. V usage is TRBV29-1 and J usage is TRBJ1-1, with D unresolved. V was clipped by 7 bases and J by 7 bases, with 13 bases between them. Germline V gene lookup returns CDR1 SQVTM and CDR2 ANQGSEA. The length of the CDR3 is 11 residues. In DNA, the CDR3 is TGCAGCGGCAACATCGCCCTTGAAGCTTTCTTT. As protein: CSGNIALEAFF.

The V and J genes are TRBV30 and TRBJ1-4; D remains ambiguous. CDR3 length: 13 residues. The ends were cut back, 4 bases at V and 8 bases at J, with 14 bases in the middle. Germline V lookup: CDR1 GTSNPN, CDR2 SVGIG (reference sequence). The CDR3 here is CAWMGSGEEKLFF. CDR3 bases: TGTGCCTGGATGGGCAGCGGGGAAGAAAAACTGTTTTTT.

In this sample, this clonotype turned up a few times. V and J are TRBV7-9 and TRBJ2-2; D is unresolved. Germline values: CDR1 SEHNR, CDR2 FQNEAQ (reference sequence). The CDR3 covers 15 residues. V was pared by 2 bases and J by 0 bases, with 7 bases between. CDR3 region: CASSLQDANTGELFF. CDR3 DNA: TGTGCCAGCAGCTTACAGGACGCGAACACCGGGGAGCTGTTTTTT.